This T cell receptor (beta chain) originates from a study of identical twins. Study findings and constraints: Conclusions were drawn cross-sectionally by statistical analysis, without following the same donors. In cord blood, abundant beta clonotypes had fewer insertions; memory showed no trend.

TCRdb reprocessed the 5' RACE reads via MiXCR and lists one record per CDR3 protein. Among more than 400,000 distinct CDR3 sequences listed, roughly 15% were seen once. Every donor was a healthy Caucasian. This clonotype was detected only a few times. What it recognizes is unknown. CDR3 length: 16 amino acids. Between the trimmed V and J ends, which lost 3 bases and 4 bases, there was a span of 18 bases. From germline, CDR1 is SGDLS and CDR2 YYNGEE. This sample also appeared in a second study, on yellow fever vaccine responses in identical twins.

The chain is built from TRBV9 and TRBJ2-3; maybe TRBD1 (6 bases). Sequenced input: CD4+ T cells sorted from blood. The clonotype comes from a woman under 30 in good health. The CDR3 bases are TGTGCCAGCAGCGGGGGCAGGGGCCAGTGGGCAGATACGCAGTATTTT. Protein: CASSGGRGQWADTQYF.